Listed below are T cell receptor beta chains from one sample, sequenced in a study of shared clonotypes between healthy human individuals. Sequenced by immunoSEQ multiplex PCR; TCRdb stores in-frame clones only, minus some. The sample carries some 2 million clones, over 85% recorded once. The source material was naive CD4+ T cells sorted from blood. Receptors originate from a man aged 18 to 30 in good health. Each CDR3 is given with its conserved first and last residue. Fields, in order: D gene, clone size, J gene, V gene, CDR3 DNA, CDR3 protein. The D gene is left open where the match is weak. Only some rows state a clone size, as once, few, many or a class for expanded clones.

d_call: NA
clone_size: NA
j_call: TRBJ2-5
v_call: TRBV29-1
cdr3_nt: TGCAGCGTTGGCCTTAGGACATACCAAGAGACCCAGTACTTC
cdr3_aa: CSVGLRTYQETQYF

d_call: NA
clone_size: once
j_call: TRBJ2-7
v_call: TRBV6-1
cdr3_nt: TGTGCCAGCAGTGAAGCCTCCGGAAGGGGGACCTACGAGCAGTACTTC
cdr3_aa: CASSEASGRGTYEQYF

d_call: TRBD1
clone_size: NA
j_call: TRBJ1-6
v_call: TRBV6-1
cdr3_nt: TGTGCCAGCAGTGGCCCCGGGACAGGGGCCAGCTCCTATAATTCACCCCTCCACTTT
cdr3_aa: CASSGPGTGASSYNSPLHF

d_call: TRBD1
clone_size: NA
j_call: TRBJ1-5
v_call: TRBV6-5
cdr3_nt: TGTGCCAGCAGCAGTACAGGGGGCTTAGGTCAGCCCCAGCATTTT
cdr3_aa: CASSSTGGLGQPQHF

d_call: TRBD1
clone_size: NA
j_call: TRBJ2-7
v_call: TRBV7-2
cdr3_nt: TGTGCCAGCAGCTTCCGACAGGGTGCCTACGAGCAGTACTTC
cdr3_aa: CASSFRQGAYEQYF

d_call: NA
clone_size: NA
j_call: TRBJ1-2
v_call: TRBV9
cdr3_nt: TGTGCCAGCAGCCCCGGACAGCTTTCAGCCTATGGCTACACCTTC
cdr3_aa: CASSPGQLSAYGYTF

d_call: NA
clone_size: NA
j_call: TRBJ2-7
v_call: TRBV11-2
cdr3_nt: TGTGCCAGCAGCTTGCGAACCGGCAACTCCTACGAGCAGTACTTC
cdr3_aa: CASSLRTGNSYEQYF

d_call: NA
clone_size: NA
j_call: TRBJ1-2
v_call: TRBV28
cdr3_nt: TGTGCCAGCAGTCCCCCCCGGCAGGGTAACTATGGCTACACCTTC
cdr3_aa: CASSPPRQGNYGYTF

d_call: TRBD1
clone_size: once
j_call: TRBJ2-3
v_call: TRBV11-2
cdr3_nt: TGTGCCAGCAGCGCAGGGGGCACTAGCACAGATACGCAGTATTTT
cdr3_aa: CASSAGGTSTDTQYF

d_call: NA
clone_size: once
j_call: TRBJ1-2
v_call: TRBV5-1
cdr3_nt: TGCGCCAGCAGCTCTACAGGGACGGCTAACTATGGCTACACCTTC
cdr3_aa: CASSSTGTANYGYTF

d_call: TRBD2
clone_size: NA
j_call: TRBJ2-1
v_call: TRBV4-2
cdr3_nt: TGTGCCAGCAGCCAACTTACCCTGTCGGGGGGGAACAATGAGCAGTTCTTC
cdr3_aa: CASSQLTLSGGNNEQFF

d_call: NA
clone_size: few
j_call: TRBJ1-2
v_call: TRBV28
cdr3_nt: TGTGCCAGCAGCCTTACAGGACCCTATGGCTACACCTTC
cdr3_aa: CASSLTGPYGYTF

d_call: NA
clone_size: NA
j_call: TRBJ1-2
v_call: TRBV6-1
cdr3_nt: TGTGCCAGCAGCGGAAGGGTAACGAACTATGGCTACACCTTC
cdr3_aa: CASSGRVTNYGYTF

d_call: NA
clone_size: NA
j_call: TRBJ1-4
v_call: TRBV5-6
cdr3_nt: TGTGCCAGCAGCCGCGGACGTAATAATGAAAAACTGTTTTTT
cdr3_aa: CASSRGRNNEKLFF

d_call: TRBD1
clone_size: NA
j_call: TRBJ1-1
v_call: TRBV5-4
cdr3_nt: TGTGCCAGCAGCTCGGGCAACCAGGGGGCGCAAAGTGAAGCTTTCTTT
cdr3_aa: CASSSGNQGAQSEAFF

d_call: NA
clone_size: many
j_call: TRBJ1-2
v_call: TRBV6-4
cdr3_nt: TGTGCCAGCAGTGCATTCCCCGGGGGTGTGGGCTACACCTTC
cdr3_aa: CASSAFPGGVGYTF

d_call: TRBD1
clone_size: NA
j_call: TRBJ2-5
v_call: TRBV11-2
cdr3_nt: TGTGCCACCGCTCAGGGGGAGAAAGAGACCCAGTACTTC
cdr3_aa: CATAQGEKETQYF

d_call: TRBD1
clone_size: NA
j_call: TRBJ1-2
v_call: TRBV18
cdr3_nt: TGTGCCAGCTCACCAGCATTAGACAGGGGCAGCTACACCTTC
cdr3_aa: CASSPALDRGSYTF

d_call: NA
clone_size: NA
j_call: TRBJ2-3
v_call: TRBV30
cdr3_nt: TGTGCCTGGAGTGTAAGGGGAACAGATACGCAGTATTTT
cdr3_aa: CAWSVRGTDTQYF

d_call: NA
clone_size: NA
j_call: TRBJ1-1
v_call: TRBV5-1
cdr3_nt: TGCGCCAGCAGCTTAATGAGCGGGGCTGAAGCTTTCTTT
cdr3_aa: CASSLMSGAEAFF

d_call: NA
clone_size: NA
j_call: TRBJ2-5
v_call: TRBV7-9
cdr3_nt: TGTGCCAGCAGCTTAGCGTTTCCGGGGCTACAGACCCAGTACTTC
cdr3_aa: CASSLAFPGLQTQYF

d_call: NA
clone_size: NA
j_call: TRBJ2-1
v_call: TRBV10-2
cdr3_nt: TGCGCCAGCGGGTTGGCGGGCTCCTACAATGAGCAGTTCTTC
cdr3_aa: CASGLAGSYNEQFF

d_call: NA
clone_size: NA
j_call: TRBJ2-3
v_call: TRBV7-7
cdr3_nt: TGTGCTAGCAGCTCTTCAAACACAGATACGCAGTATTTT
cdr3_aa: CASSSSNTDTQYF

d_call: TRBD1
clone_size: NA
j_call: TRBJ2-2
v_call: TRBV7-2
cdr3_nt: TGTGCCAGCAGCCCAGGGGGCTGGACCGGGGAGCTGTTTTTT
cdr3_aa: CASSPGGWTGELFF

d_call: NA
clone_size: NA
j_call: TRBJ1-5
v_call: TRBV5-6
cdr3_nt: TGTGCCAGCAGCTTGGGGGTGAATCAGCCCCAGCATTTT
cdr3_aa: CASSLGVNQPQHF

d_call: TRBD1
clone_size: once
j_call: TRBJ2-1
v_call: TRBV6-4
cdr3_nt: TGTGCCAGCAGCACAGGGGGCACCTACAATGAGCAGTTCTTC
cdr3_aa: CASSTGGTYNEQFF

d_call: TRBD2
clone_size: NA
j_call: TRBJ2-4
v_call: TRBV5-1
cdr3_nt: TGCGCCAGCAGATCGGGACTAGCGGACTTAGGAAACAAAAACATTCAGTACTTC
cdr3_aa: CASRSGLADLGNKNIQYF

d_call: NA
clone_size: NA
j_call: TRBJ2-3
v_call: TRBV13
cdr3_nt: TGTGCCAGCAGCTGGGGACCGATGGCTAGCACAGATACGCAGTATTTT
cdr3_aa: CASSWGPMASTDTQYF

d_call: NA
clone_size: NA
j_call: TRBJ2-2
v_call: TRBV11-2
cdr3_nt: TGTGCCAGCAGCTTAGATTTAAGGTTCGGGGAGCTGTTTTTT
cdr3_aa: CASSLDLRFGELFF

d_call: NA
clone_size: NA
j_call: TRBJ1-2
v_call: TRBV6-6
cdr3_nt: TGTGCCAGCAGTCGGGACGTTGATAACTATGGCTACACCTTC
cdr3_aa: CASSRDVDNYGYTF

d_call: TRBD1
clone_size: few
j_call: TRBJ1-5
v_call: TRBV2
cdr3_nt: TGTGCCAGCACCGGGACAGGATACAATCAGCCCCAGCATTTT
cdr3_aa: CASTGTGYNQPQHF

d_call: TRBD2
clone_size: NA
j_call: TRBJ2-3
v_call: TRBV28
cdr3_nt: TGTGCCAGTCGGGCTAGCGGGAGAGGCGATACGCAGTATTTT
cdr3_aa: CASRASGRGDTQYF

d_call: TRBD1
clone_size: NA
j_call: TRBJ1-4
v_call: TRBV7-9
cdr3_nt: TGTGCCAGCAGCTTTGCCCCAGGGGGGGCTAATGAAAAACTGTTTTTT
cdr3_aa: CASSFAPGGANEKLFF

d_call: NA
clone_size: NA
j_call: TRBJ2-3
v_call: TRBV5-6
cdr3_nt: TGTGCCAGCAGCTTTGTCGGAGGGATGGATACGCAGTATTTT
cdr3_aa: CASSFVGGMDTQYF

d_call: NA
clone_size: NA
j_call: TRBJ1-5
v_call: TRBV19
cdr3_nt: TGTGCCAGTAAGATCTCAGGCCTCGATAGCAATCAGCCCCAGCATTTT
cdr3_aa: CASKISGLDSNQPQHF

d_call: NA
clone_size: NA
j_call: TRBJ2-7
v_call: TRBV10-3
cdr3_nt: TGTGCCATCAGTGTCTATGGACAGTCCGAGCAGTACTTC
cdr3_aa: CAISVYGQSEQYF

d_call: TRBD1
clone_size: NA
j_call: TRBJ1-2
v_call: TRBV9
cdr3_nt: TGTGCCAGCAGCCGAGGACAGGGCGGGATCTATGGCTACACCTTC
cdr3_aa: CASSRGQGGIYGYTF

d_call: NA
clone_size: once
j_call: TRBJ2-5
v_call: TRBV6-1
cdr3_nt: TGTGCCAGCAGATGGGGCCAAGAGACCCAGTACTTC
cdr3_aa: CASRWGQETQYF

d_call: NA
clone_size: NA
j_call: TRBJ2-1
v_call: TRBV27
cdr3_nt: TGTGCCAGCAGTACGACCTTGAATGAGCAGTTCTTC
cdr3_aa: CASSTTLNEQFF

d_call: NA
clone_size: NA
j_call: TRBJ2-7
v_call: TRBV9
cdr3_nt: TGTGCCAGCAGCCCCCGACAGAGGAACCCCTACGAGCAGTACTTC
cdr3_aa: CASSPRQRNPYEQYF

d_call: NA
clone_size: NA
j_call: TRBJ2-5
v_call: TRBV5-1
cdr3_nt: TGCGCCAGCAGCCCCTCGGCTTTCCAAGAGACCCAGTACTTC
cdr3_aa: CASSPSAFQETQYF

d_call: NA
clone_size: once
j_call: TRBJ2-2
v_call: TRBV5-1
cdr3_nt: TGCGCCAGCAGCAGGGCCAACCAAGGCGGGGAGCTGTTTTTT
cdr3_aa: CASSRANQGGELFF